This TCR beta chain was identified in a study of T cell changes during pregnancy in multiple sclerosis. Sequenced by immunoSEQ multiplex PCR; TCRdb stores in-frame clones only, minus some. The sample includes fewer than 40,000 clones, around nine tenths of them seen just once. A remark on this clone: One end of the junction is discordant with germline, which a read error may explain.

This CDR3 spans 15 amino acids. The V gene's germline CDR1 is MGHRA and CDR2 YSYEKL. Sequenced material: CD8+ T cells from peripheral blood mononuclear cells, taken in the first trimester of pregnancy. J is TRBJ2-7 and V is TRBV4-1; D is possibly TRBD1 (5 bases). The origin of this receptor is a female donor with multiple sclerosis, enrolled in a pregnancy study. CDR3 DNA: TGCGCCAGCAGTCCTGCCCCAGGGATCCCCTACGAGCAGTATTTC. It codes for CASSPAPGIPYEQYF.